Below, 23 T cell receptor beta chains from the same sample are listed, as sequenced in a study of CD4 and CD8 cells across lung adenocarcinoma regions. TCRdb passed the PCR reads through MiXCR, listing each CDR3 protein once. The data contain 9,000 to 15,000 distinct CDR3 sequences, about 50% of them singletons. Sequencing was done on a sample of CD8+ T cells from the center of a lung tumor. The source is a female donor with lung adenocarcinoma. The CD4 and CD8 labels of this study may be unreliable.

There are many counts of this clonotype. The chain has TRBV10-1 and TRBJ2-1; the D gene is possibly TRBD1 (6 bases). Germline values: CDR1 WNHNN, CDR2 SYGVQD (reference sequence). The length of the CDR3 is 14 residues. Between the trimmed V and J ends, which lost 4 bases and 4 bases, there was a span of 11 bases. CDR3 DNA: TGCGCCAGCAGTGGTGGACAGATATACAATGAGCAGTTCTTC. Its protein product is CASSGGQIYNEQFF.

The rearrangement links TRBV27 to TRBJ1-6, with no clear D. The CDR3 consists of 13 residues. Germline CDR1 reads MNHEY; CDR2 reads SMNVEV (reference sequence). The germline V and J ends were trimmed by 5 bases and 7 bases, with 9 bases remaining between them. The chain's CDR3 is CASSLYRNSPLHF. In DNA, the CDR3 is TGTGCCAGCAGTCTGTACAGAAATTCACCCCTCCACTTT.

In the case of this clonotype: One end of the junction is discordant with germline, which a read error may explain. The V gene is TRBV10-3, the J gene TRBJ2-3; either TRBD1 or TRBD2 may fit D (5 bases each). The CDR3 totals 13 residues. In germline, CDR1 is ENHRY, CDR2 SYGVKD. The DNA of the CDR3 is TGTGCCACCGGCATGGGGGAGACAGATACGCAGTACTTT. Protein sequence: CATGMGETDTQYF.

This chain uses TRBV6-2 or TRBV6-3 with TRBJ2-1; the D gene is possibly TRBD2 (6 bases). The J call may be wrong; the DNA end is better matched by TRBJ2-7. The CDR3 covers 12 residues. Germline lookup yields CDR1 MNHEY and CDR2 SVGEGT. As DNA, the CDR3 is TGTGCCAGCAGTTACCTGGGGGGCGAGCAGTACTTC. This translates into CASSYLGGEQYF.

The J gene is TRBJ2-5, the V gene TRBV6-1, with unresolved D. The J call may be faulty, since TRBJ2-7 better matches the DNA end. The CDR3 extends over 16 amino acids. From germline, CDR1 is MNHNS and CDR2 SASEGT. Here the CDR3 DNA reads TGTGCCAGCAGTGAAGGCTTGTGGGCTGTATCCTACGAGCAGTACTTC. Amino acid sequence: CASSEGLWAVSYEQYF.

This clonotype is termed medium-sized. This chain uses TRBV27 with TRBJ1-2; TRBD1 matches 7 bases. V shed 0 bases, J shed 3 bases, and the junction held 4 bases outside the gene matches. Germline V CDR1 and CDR2: MNHEY, SMNVEV (reference sequence). The CDR3 spans 15 residues. DNA of the CDR3: TGTGCCAGCAGTTTATCACAGGGGCCGGACTATGGCTACACCTTC. Protein: CASSLSQGPDYGYTF.

Worth noting for this clonotype: This may come from a read error, since a much larger clone is one base off. The genes are TRBV27 and TRBJ2-3; D call uncertain. Looked up from germline, CDR1 is MNHEY and CDR2 is SMNVEV (reference sequence). The CDR3 loop spans 17 amino acids. The chain's CDR3 is CASRQQLIAGVGDAQYF. The CDR3 DNA follows: TGTGCCAGCAGGCAACAACTGATAGCTGGTGTTGGAGATGCGCAGTATTTT.

This rearrangement joins TRBV6-2 or TRBV6-3 to TRBJ2-5; D is ambiguous. The J call may be wrong; the DNA end is better matched by TRBJ2-7. Germline loops: CDR1 MNHEY, CDR2 SVGEGT. The CDR3 loop spans 12 amino acids. For the CDR3, the DNA is TGTGCCAGCAGTTACACTCGATTCGAGCAGTACTTC. Its translation: CASSYTRFEQYF.

This clonotype was recorded once. The V and J genes are TRBV9 and TRBJ2-7, with 7 bases identical to TRBD1. The CDR3 has 14 amino acids. CDR1 and CDR2 from the germline V gene are SGDLS and YYNGEE. The J segment lost 3 bases and the V segment lost 4 bases, leaving 7 bases of the junction unmatched. This CDR3 is CASSRDRSGYEQYF. CDR3 coding DNA: TGTGCCAGCAGCCGGGACAGATCTGGCTACGAGCAGTACTTC.

The V call is TRBV6-1, the J call TRBJ2-3; D not resolved. With 6 bases removed from V and 1 base from J, the gap between germline ends came to 11 bases. The CDR3 is 14 residues long. CDR1 MNHNS and CDR2 SASEGT come from the germline V gene. The CDR3 DNA is TGTGCCAGCAGAGAGACGATTGGCACAGATACGCAGTATTTT. Translation gives CASRETIGTDTQYF.

V gene TRBV4-1 combines with J gene TRBJ2-5; no definite D call. The DNA end is a closer match to TRBJ2-7, so the J assignment may be wrong. Germline loops: CDR1 MGHRA, CDR2 YSYEKL. CDR3 length equals 16 residues. The CDR3 reads CASSRDIPKGLYEQYF. The CDR3 nucleotides are TGCGCCAGCAGCCGAGACATCCCCAAGGGCCTCTACGAGCAGTACTTC.

The chain has TRBV6-1 and TRBJ2-1; 11 nucleotides match TRBD2. The length of the CDR3 is 14 residues. The V gene's germline CDR1 is MNHNS and CDR2 SASEGT. The junction had 1 base not matched to a gene; V was cut back by 2 bases and J by 7 bases. CDR3 region: CASSELAGGNEQFF. CDR3 nucleotides: TGTGCCAGCAGTGAACTAGCGGGAGGTAATGAGCAGTTCTTC.

This clonotype was counted a few times. One base away lies a much larger clone, so this may be a sequencing read error. The chain has TRBV6-1 and TRBJ2-1, with D perhaps matching TRBD1 or TRBD2 (5 bases each). The CDR3 contains 13 residues. The germline V and J ends were trimmed by 5 bases and 10 bases, with 15 bases remaining between them. Germline-derived CDR1 and CDR2 are MNHNS and SASEGT. The CDR3 loop reads CASSQTGDYEQFF. The CDR3 DNA reads as TGTGCCAGCAGTCAAACAGGAGACTACGAGCAGTTCTTC.

The V call is TRBV27, the J call TRBJ2-2, with 8 positions matching TRBD1. Trimming at V came to 6 bases and at J to 4 bases, leaving 1 base not matched to a gene. Germline V lookup: CDR1 MNHEY, CDR2 SMNVEV (reference sequence). The CDR3 contains 13 residues. As DNA, the CDR3 is TGTGCCAGCAGAGGGACAGGCACCGGGGAGCTGTTTTTT. Translating gives CASRGTGTGELFF.

Here the CDR3 DNA reads TGTGCCAGCAGCTCACGGGGGGCTCACGGAGAGACCCAGTACTTC. This gives the protein CASSSRGAHGETQYF. This rearrangement joins TRBV7-2 to TRBJ2-5, with D perhaps TRBD2 (7 bases). Germline CDR1 and CDR2: SGHTA and FQGNSA. The CDR3 spans 15 residues. Trimming took off 4 bases at V and 4 bases at J, with 16 bases between the two ends. The full variable domain, in which reference TRBV7-2 and TRBJ2-5 provide the parts outside the CDR3, is GAGVSQSPSNKVTEKGKDVELRCDPISGHTALYWYRQSLGQGLEFLIYFQGNSAPDKSGLPSDRFSAERTGGSVSTLTIQRTQQEDSAVYLCASSSRGAHGETQYFGPGTRLLVL.

The rearrangement joins TRBV6-1 to TRBJ2-7; TRBD2 agrees at 8 bases. From germline, CDR1 is MNHNS and CDR2 SASEGT. The CDR3 totals 15 residues. Germline trimming cut 6 bases from V and 0 bases from J; bases unmatched to any gene: 7. In DNA, the CDR3 is TGTGCCAGCAGGACAGGACTAGCCCTCTCCTACGAGCAGTACTTC. This sequence encodes CASRTGLALSYEQYF.

The chain carries TRBV3-1 and TRBJ1-2; TRBD1 might be the D (6 bases). Germline CDR1 and CDR2: LGHDT and YNNKEL (reference sequence). CDR3 length: 10 amino acids. The V end lost 8 bases, the J end lost 8 bases, and 9 bases lay between the germline ends. The CDR3 sequence is CASYRAGYTF. The CDR3, as DNA: TGTGCCAGCTACAGGGCCGGCTACACCTTC.

By share, this clonotype ranks as medium-sized. V and J are TRBV6-1 and TRBJ2-2, with D hard to call. Per the germline V gene, CDR1 is MNHNS and CDR2 is SASEGT. V lost 0 bases and J lost 3, with 5 bases in between. There are 14 residues in the CDR3. The CDR3 region has the DNA TGTGCCAGCAGTGAAGCGCTTGACACCGGGGAGCTGTTTTTT. Its translation: CASSEALDTGELFF.

A note on this clonotype: The germline gene is not matched at one end of the junction; a read error may be the cause. The chain uses TRBV6-1 and TRBJ2-2, with TRBD2 as a possible D gene (5 bases). This CDR3 is 17 amino acids long. Germline V gives CDR1 MNHNS, CDR2 SASEGT. The CDR3 sequence: CASRRLLRALGTDKLYF. CDR3 DNA sequence: TGTGCCAGCAGGCGACTACTGCGGGCTCTGGGCACAGATAAGCTGTATTTT.

The chain links TRBV6-1 to TRBJ2-3; maybe TRBD1 (5 bases). The CDR3 has 15 residues. Per the germline V gene, CDR1 is MNHNS and CDR2 is SASEGT. Trimming pared 4 bases from V and 4 bases from J, leaving 15 bases between. Here the CDR3 reads CASSATGFPADTQYF. The DNA for the CDR3 is TGTGCCAGCAGTGCTACAGGTTTTCCGGCAGATACGCAGTATTTT.

The sample holds a few counts of this clonotype. A read error may explain this, as a much larger clone is one base away. The chain carries TRBV10-1 and TRBJ2-1, with D tentatively TRBD1 (5 bases). CDR3 length: 12 residues. The V gene lost 3 bases and the J gene lost 12 bases, with 12 bases spanning the gap. The germline V gene encodes CDR1 WNHNN and CDR2 SYGVQD (reference sequence). CDR3 coding DNA: TGCGCCAGCAGTGACAGGGAAACGGCGCAGTTCTTC. This sequence encodes CASSDRETAQFF.

V gene TRBV6-2 or TRBV6-3 combines with J gene TRBJ1-2; no clear D. The ends were cut back, 3 bases at V and 2 bases at J, with 10 bases in the middle. The germline V gene has CDR1 MNHEY and CDR2 SVGEGT. The CDR3 runs to 14 residues. This CDR3 is CASSYEGHNYGYTF. CDR3 in DNA: TGTGCCAGCAGTTATGAGGGCCACAACTATGGCTACACCTTC.

A remark on this clonotype: A read error may account for a junction end that differs from germline. CDR3 nucleotide sequence: TGTGCTAGCAGTCCTCGACTTGACAGGGGGTCCAACAATGAGCAGTTCTTC. Its protein product is CASSPRLDRGSNNEQFF. This chain uses TRBV7-7 with TRBJ2-1; 9 bases agree with TRBD1. Germline values: CDR1 SSHAT, CDR2 FNYEAQ (reference sequence). This CDR3 is 17 amino acids long. Based on the CDR3 plus reference TRBV7-7 and TRBJ2-1, the full variable domain is GAGVSQSPRYKVTKRGQDVTLRCDPISSHATLYWYQQALGQGPEFLTYFNYEAQPDKSGLPSDRFSAERPEGSISTLTIQRTEQRDSAMYRCASSPRLDRGSNNEQFFGPGTRLTVL.